This TCR beta chain is drawn from a study of graft-versus-host responses after intestinal transplantation. Study background: In this cohort, recipients had multivisceral, liver-intestinal, or isolated intestinal transplants.

Trimming cost V 5 bases and J 7 bases; bases outside gene matches: 11. Germline CDR1 SGHTA, CDR2 FQGNSA. The length of the CDR3 is 15 residues. This clone was detected only a few times. Libraries were prepared by immunoSEQ multiplex PCR; TCRdb keeps only in-frame clonotypes and omits some of them. The top ten clones hold about 3.7% of a sample with 40,000 or so clones, roughly 87% of them seen once. The sequence was obtained from a human patient who received an intestinal transplant, so some T cells may come from the graft donor. V gene TRBV7-2 combines with J gene TRBJ1-5; 7 bases map to TRBD1. The material sequenced was PBMCs, taken approximately 1,000 days after transplant. The DNA for the CDR3 is TGTGCCAGCAGCGAGAACAGGGGCGGGAGGCAGCCCCAGCATTTT. It translates to CASSENRGGRQPQHF.